The clone carrying this TCR beta chain was recorded a few times. No antigen is known for it. This may stem from a read error, because a much larger clone lies one nucleotide away. A read error is likely, as this CDR3 ends without the conserved phenylalanine or tryptophan. The sample belongs to a study of T cells in Graves' hyperthyroidism and ophthalmopathy. Whole-study findings and limits: Prediction of ophthalmopathy progression came a median around 7.1 months pre-onset.

Trimming at V came to 3 bases and at J to 4 bases, leaving 3 bases not matched to a gene. The CDR3 runs to 13 residues. Germline CDR1 and CDR2: GTSNPN and SVGIG (reference sequence). RNA transcripts provided the source from which TCR beta CDR3 regions were amplified. The HTBI primer set served for first-round RT-PCR of the TCR CDR3. TCRdb re-derived calls from the multiplex PCR reads in MiXCR, one entry per CDR3 protein. The data contain 340,000 or so distinct CDR3 sequences, 16% of them singletons. Each patient was aged 18 to 65 and had newly diagnosed hyperthyroidism of under 2 months' duration. Clinical symptoms, serum thyroxine and TRAb, thyroid ultrasound and orbital computed tomography together formed the diagnostic basis.

The sample consisted of blood. This chain joins TRBV30 and TRBJ1-1; 9 bases fit TRBD1. The receptor's source is a man aged 25 to 45 with Graves' hyperthyroidism. In nucleotides, the CDR3 is TGTGCCTGGAGCGAGACAGGGGGCACTGAAGCTTTCCTT. Translation gives CAWSETGGTEAFL.